The 29 T cell receptor beta chains below were found in one sample sequenced in a study of cytomegalovirus exposure and HLA in healthy donors. The PCR had 60 Vbeta and 13 Jbeta primers. TCRdb keeps only in-frame clones here, not all; method: immunoSEQ multiplex PCR. Of approximately 140,000 clones listed, 82% are singletons. The sequencing input was PBMCs. Receptors originate from a male donor in good health and CMV-seronegative.

The rearrangement joins TRBV7-2 to TRBJ2-3; perhaps TRBD2 as D (6 bases). This CDR3 contains 16 residues. V was shortened by 1 base and J by 4 bases, with 15 bases between the two germline ends. Germline V gene sequence: CDR1 SGHTA, CDR2 FQGNSA. CDR3 protein: CASSLDPGEWADTQYF. CDR3 sequence (DNA): TGTGCCAGCAGCTTAGACCCGGGGGAGTGGGCAGATACGCAGTATTTT.

The chain combines TRBV5-1 with TRBJ2-3; tentative D call: TRBD2 (5 bases). The CDR3 spans 15 residues. CDR1 is SGHRS and CDR2 is YFSETQ in the germline V gene. Between the trimmed V and J ends, which lost 0 bases and 1 base, there was a span of 9 bases. CDR3 protein: CASSLAGTGTDTQYF. Here the CDR3 DNA reads TGCGCCAGCAGCTTGGCGGGAACCGGCACAGATACGCAGTATTTT. The whole variable domain, remainder taken from reference TRBV5-1 and TRBJ2-3, is KAGVTQTPRYLIKTRGQQVTLSCSPISGHRSVSWYQQTPGQGLQFLFEYFSETQRNKGNFPGRFSGRQFSNSRSEMNVSTLELGDSALYLCASSLAGTGTDTQYFGPGTRLTVL.

V and J are TRBV7-6 and TRBJ2-2; weak D call: TRBD2 (6 bases). The CDR3 length is 17 residues. In germline, CDR1 is SGHVS, CDR2 FNYEAQ. V dropped 5 bases and J dropped 4 bases, with 20 bases sitting between them. CDR3 region: CASSLLAPPTSTGELFF. The CDR3 coding sequence is TGTGCCAGCAGCCTTCTAGCGCCACCTACCTCCACCGGGGAGCTGTTTTTT.

This clone has just one count. The chain combines TRBV10-3 with TRBJ2-3; 13 nucleotides line up with TRBD2. Germline CDR1 and CDR2: ENHRY and SYGVKD. V shed 4 bases and J 4 bases; nucleotides not matched to a gene: 5. The CDR3 extends over 16 amino acids. The CDR3 sequence is CAISVGLAGVPDTQYF. The DNA of the CDR3 is TGTGCCATCAGTGTCGGACTAGCGGGAGTTCCAGATACGCAGTATTTT.

The chain employs TRBV11-2 and TRBJ1-2; 7 nucleotides line up with TRBD1. The V segment lost 4 bases and the J segment 4 bases; nucleotides outside the gene matches: 6. The V gene's germline CDR1 is SGHAT and CDR2 FQNNGV. The CDR3 totals 14 residues. Written as DNA, the CDR3 is TGTGCCAGCAGCTCCGACAGGGACGGCTATGGCTACACCTTC. Translating it yields CASSSDRDGYGYTF.

The rearrangement joins TRBV5-5 to TRBJ1-5; D ambiguous. Per germline, CDR1 SGHKS and CDR2 YYEKEE (reference sequence). CDR3 length equals 14 residues. V lost 4 bases and J lost 3, with 11 bases in between. This CDR3 is CASSPQIPNQPQHF. Written as DNA, the CDR3 is TGTGCCAGCAGCCCACAGATTCCCAATCAGCCCCAGCATTTT.

This clone was detected only once. The chain joins TRBV28 to TRBJ1-5; D is possibly TRBD1 (5 bases). Germline lookup yields CDR1 MDHEN and CDR2 SYDVKM. The CDR3 has 17 amino acids. The V and J ends lost 7 bases and 4 bases respectively, with 23 bases between them. This chain's CDR3 is CASTLLLGGGKNQPQHF. The CDR3 DNA reads as TGTGCCAGCACCCTATTATTGGGGGGAGGGAAGAATCAGCCCCAGCATTTT.

J is TRBJ2-5 and V is TRBV29-1; D perhaps matches TRBD2 (6 bases). The CDR3 contains 13 residues. Germline V gene lookup returns CDR1 SQVTM and CDR2 ANQGSEA. The germline V and J ends were trimmed by 7 bases and 5 bases, with 17 bases remaining between them. The CDR3 DNA is TGCAGCGGCCTTATGGAGGGCGGGGAGACCCAGTACTTC. Its translation: CSGLMEGGETQYF.

This sequence joins TRBV6-5 and TRBJ2-7; the match to TRBD2 covers 7 bases. J gave up 7 bases and V 7 bases, and 16 bases lay outside the gene matches. CDR3 length: 15 residues. CDR1 MNHEY and CDR2 SVGAGI come from the germline V gene. The CDR3 sequence is CASTGSGAPALEQYF. For the CDR3, the DNA is TGTGCCAGCACCGGGAGCGGGGCTCCCGCTTTGGAGCAGTACTTC.

This clone appeared once. The rearrangement links TRBV29-1 to TRBJ2-5; D not certain. CDR1 and CDR2 (germline): SQVTM, ANQGSEA. V shed 4 bases and J shed 8 bases, with 11 bases lying between them. This CDR3 is 11 amino acids long. CDR3 residues: CSVVKEITQYF. The CDR3 region has the DNA TGCAGCGTTGTGAAGGAGATCACCCAGTACTTC.

This clone turned up a few times. The chain is built from TRBV7-9 and TRBJ1-1; tentative D call: TRBD1 (6 bases). Germline V gives CDR1 SEHNR, CDR2 FQNEAQ (reference sequence). The V and J ends lost 2 bases and 9 bases respectively, with 16 bases between them. CDR3 length equals 14 residues. CDR3 sequence (DNA): TGTGCCAGCAGCTTACTCGCACCGACAGGCAAAGCTTTCTTT. Residues: CASSLLAPTGKAFF.

The genes are TRBV19 and TRBJ2-7; unclear D gene. CDR3 length: 12 amino acids. CDR1 and CDR2 (germline): LNHDA, SQIVND (reference sequence). Trimming cost V 5 bases and J 1 base, with 6 bases left between them. CDR3 nucleotide sequence: TGTGCCAGTAGTCAGGAATCCTACGAGCAGTACTTC. Translated: CASSQESYEQYF.

The chain joins TRBV7-9 to TRBJ2-5; 14 bases map to TRBD2. With 5 bases clipped from V and 3 bases from J, the junction kept 2 bases outside the gene matches. There are 15 residues in the CDR3. Germline V gene sequence: CDR1 SEHNR, CDR2 FQNEAQ (reference sequence). This chain's CDR3 is CASSQGLAGEETQYF. The CDR3 bases are TGTGCCAGCAGCCAGGGACTAGCGGGAGAAGAGACCCAGTACTTC.

The CDR3 loop is CAWSDGVRNEKLFF. The CDR3 DNA reads as TGTGCCTGGAGTGACGGGGTAAGGAATGAAAAACTGTTTTTT. The V and J genes are TRBV30 and TRBJ1-4; D not certain. Germline lookup yields CDR1 GTSNPN and CDR2 SVGIG (reference sequence). Trimming stripped 1 base from V and 5 bases from J, with 11 bases between. This CDR3 region has 14 residues. The complete variable domain, with remaining parts taken from reference TRBV30 and TRBJ1-4, reads SQTIHQWPATLVQPVGSPLSLECTVEGTSNPNLYWYRQAAGRGLQLLFYSVGIGQISSEVPQNLSASRPQDRQFILSSKKLLLSDSGFYLCAWSDGVRNEKLFFGSGTQLSVL.

The gene calls are TRBV10-3 and TRBJ1-1; D call uncertain. The V gene lost 2 bases and the J gene lost 0 bases, with 7 bases spanning the gap. CDR3 length: 14 amino acids. The germline CDR1 and CDR2 sequences are ENHRY and SYGVKD. The CDR3 sequence: CAISELSLNTEAFF. Written as DNA, the CDR3 is TGTGCCATCAGTGAGCTCTCCCTGAACACTGAAGCTTTCTTT.

The chain carries TRBV2 and TRBJ2-1, with D possibly being TRBD2 (6 bases). V was shortened by 11 bases and J by 7 bases, with 18 bases between the two germline ends. The CDR3 sequence is 13 residues long. Germline V lookup: CDR1 SNHLY, CDR2 FYNNEI. The CDR3 loop is CAVGTLGWNEQFF. In DNA form, the CDR3 reads TGTGCCGTCGGGACTCTTGGTTGGAATGAGCAGTTCTTC. Looking up the rest from reference TRBV2 and TRBJ2-1 gives the full variable domain: EPEVTQTPSHQVTQMGQEVILRCVPISNHLYFYWYRQILGQKVEFLVSFYNNEISEKSEIFDDQFSVERPDGSNFTLKIRSTKLEDSAMYFCAVGTLGWNEQFFGPGTRLTVL.

The chain carries TRBV6-5 and TRBJ2-1; D is possibly TRBD2 (6 bases). Germline CDR1 is MNHEY and CDR2 is SVGAGI. Trimming left V 6 bases short and J 5 bases short, with 17 bases between. The length of the CDR3 is 15 residues. As DNA, the CDR3 is TGTGCCAGCAGCCCGGCGGGGCCATCTCACAATGAGCAGTTCTTC. Its protein is CASSPAGPSHNEQFF.

This chain uses TRBV9 with TRBJ2-2; the D is unclear. This CDR3 has 14 amino acids. The germline V and J ends were trimmed by 3 bases and 5 bases, with 11 bases remaining between them. CDR1 and CDR2 (germline): SGDLS, YYNGEE. The CDR3 bases are TGTGCCAGCAGCGGCGGAATATCAACCGGGGAGCTGTTTTTT. It yields the protein CASSGGISTGELFF.

The V gene is TRBV6-6, the J gene TRBJ1-5, with D tentatively TRBD1 (5 bases). The CDR3 loop spans 13 amino acids. V gave up 8 bases and J gave up 7 bases, with 15 bases separating them. Germline assignment: CDR1 MNHNY and CDR2 SVGAGI (reference sequence). CDR3 nucleotide sequence: TGTGCCAGCGGCCCGGCGGGGGGGCAGCCCCAGCATTTT. Encoded protein: CASGPAGGQPQHF.

V and J are TRBV5-6 and TRBJ2-3; maybe TRBD1 (6 bases). V shed 4 bases and J shed 5 bases, with 8 bases lying between them. The length of the CDR3 is 12 residues. Germline V lookup: CDR1 SGHDT, CDR2 YYEEEE. The CDR3: CASSVQGDTQYF. The CDR3 DNA follows: TGTGCCAGCAGCGTACAGGGAGATACGCAGTATTTT.

This chain uses TRBV7-6 with TRBJ2-5; 12 bases are a match to TRBD2. Trimming removed 5 bases from V and 4 bases from J; junction bases left unmatched: 14. Germline loops: CDR1 SGHVS, CDR2 FNYEAQ. The CDR3 loop spans 18 amino acids. The CDR3 sequence: CASSLPSATSGSGETQYF. In nucleotides, the CDR3 is TGTGCCAGCAGCCTGCCGAGTGCGACTAGCGGGAGCGGAGAGACCCAGTACTTC.

This rearrangement joins TRBV4-3 to TRBJ2-7, with 11 positions matching TRBD2. Looked up from germline, CDR1 is LGHNA and CDR2 is YSLEER. This CDR3 spans 16 amino acids. With V trimmed by 6 bases and J by 5 bases, 12 bases remained unmatched. The CDR3 nucleotides read TGCGCCAGCAGTCCATCTCTAGCGGGAGGAGATCACGAGCAGTACTTC. It translates to CASSPSLAGGDHEQYF.

The chain links TRBV18 to TRBJ2-5, with D possibly being TRBD1 (5 bases). V was shortened by 5 bases and J by 3 bases, with 7 bases between the two germline ends. The CDR3 spans 12 residues. Germline CDR1 KGHSH, CDR2 LQKENI. CDR3 DNA: TGTGCCAGCTCAAAAGGGGAAGAGACCCAGTACTTC. Amino acid sequence: CASSKGEETQYF.

This sequence joins TRBV7-2 and TRBJ2-3; unclear D gene. The ends were cut back, 2 bases at V and 5 bases at J, with 5 bases in the middle. Germline CDR1 reads SGHTA; CDR2 reads FQGNSA. The CDR3 has 12 amino acids. This chain's CDR3 is CASSLLVDTQYF. CDR3 nucleotides: TGTGCCAGCAGCTTACTTGTAGATACGCAGTATTTT.

The rearrangement joins TRBV27 to TRBJ1-2; D call uncertain. This CDR3 spans 16 amino acids. Per germline, CDR1 MNHEY and CDR2 SMNVEV (reference sequence). V lost 5 bases, J lost 0 bases, and 16 bases lay in between. The DNA of the CDR3 is TGTGCCAGCAGTCCGAACCCGAGTCCGGCTAACTATGGCTACACCTTC. Protein sequence: CASSPNPSPANYGYTF.

This clone was recorded once. This rearrangement joins TRBV7-9 to TRBJ2-7; D remains ambiguous. Per the germline V gene, CDR1 is SEHNR and CDR2 is FQNEAQ (reference sequence). The CDR3 extends over 13 amino acids. The V end lost 4 bases, the J end lost 3 bases, and 10 bases lay between the germline ends. In DNA, the CDR3 is TGTGCCAGCAGCTACCAGTCCCTCTACGAGCAGTACTTC. Protein sequence: CASSYQSLYEQYF. Combining the CDR3 with reference TRBV7-9 and TRBJ2-7 gives the whole variable domain DTGVSQNPRHKITKRGQNVTFRCDPISEHNRLYWYRQTLGQGPEFLTYFQNEAQLEKSRLLSDRFSAERPKGSFSTLEIQRTEQGDSAMYLCASSYQSLYEQYFGPGTRLTVT.

V and J are TRBV10-3 and TRBJ2-5; D is possibly TRBD1 (6 bases). V was pared by 6 bases and J by 5 bases, with 13 bases between. Germline CDR1 and CDR2: ENHRY and SYGVKD. This CDR3 contains 13 residues. The CDR3 DNA reads as TGTGCCATCAGGGCTACAGGGAACGAGACCCAGTACTTC. It translates to CAIRATGNETQYF.

The J gene is TRBJ1-1, the V gene TRBV7-9, with TRBD1 matching over 7 bases. Germline lookup yields CDR1 SEHNR and CDR2 FQNEAQ (reference sequence). The junction had 2 bases not matched to a gene; V was cut back by 1 base and J by 0 bases. The CDR3 covers 15 residues. The CDR3 DNA follows: TGTGCCAGCAGCTTAGGACAGGGACTGAACACTGAAGCTTTCTTT. This gives the protein CASSLGQGLNTEAFF.

DNA of the CDR3: TGTGCCAGCAGTAAACAGGAATTCCACGAGCAGTACTTC. It translates to CASSKQEFHEQYF. The rearrangement uses TRBV6-5 and TRBJ2-7; possible D gene TRBD1, 5 bases. Trimming stripped 5 bases from V and 5 bases from J, with 13 bases between. The CDR3 extends over 13 amino acids. CDR1 MNHEY and CDR2 SVGAGI come from the germline V gene.